What follows are 20 T cell receptor beta chains derived from one specimen sequenced in a study of cytomegalovirus exposure and HLA in healthy donors. The PCR ran on 60 Vbeta and 13 Jbeta primers. The data were produced by immunoSEQ multiplex PCR, yet TCRdb's version contains in-frame clones alone and is incomplete. This sample has about 110,000 clones, with about 80% found just once. What was sequenced was PBMCs. These TCRs come from a woman aged 60 to 75 in good health and CMV-seropositive.

The CDR3 DNA reads as TGTGCCAGCAGCGTACATCCACTAGCGGGTGGCCAAGAGACCCAGTACTTC. Protein: CASSVHPLAGGQETQYF. This chain connects TRBV9 to TRBJ2-5; 9 bases agree with TRBD2. Trimming took 1 base from V and 1 from J; bases not matched to a gene: 8. Germline CDR1 and CDR2: SGDLS and YYNGEE. This CDR3 is built from 17 residues.

The chain combines TRBV28 with TRBJ1-2; D not resolved. The CDR3 totals 16 residues. V was cut by 2 bases and J by 3 bases, with 16 bases left in between. The germline V gene encodes CDR1 MDHEN and CDR2 SYDVKM. The CDR3 DNA reads as TGTGCCAGCAGTTTAGGGCAGGCCGGCTGGCACTATGGCTACACCTTC. Encoded protein: CASSLGQAGWHYGYTF.

A single count supports this clone. The V gene is TRBV9, the J gene TRBJ2-1, with 12 bases identical to TRBD2. This CDR3 is 18 amino acids long. Germline lookup yields CDR1 SGDLS and CDR2 YYNGEE. Trimming cost V 4 bases and J 0 bases; bases outside gene matches: 8. CDR3 DNA: TGTGCCAGCAGCCCCGGGACTAGCGGGCGCCGCTCCTACAATGAGCAGTTCTTC. Its protein product is CASSPGTSGRRSYNEQFF.

This chain uses TRBV6-1 with TRBJ2-3; D is unclear. Looked up from germline, CDR1 is MNHNS and CDR2 is SASEGT. The V end lost 8 bases, the J end lost 6 bases, and 15 bases lay between the germline ends. The CDR3 length is 13 residues. This chain's CDR3 is CASGRMSSDTQYF. As DNA, the CDR3 is TGTGCCAGCGGGCGTATGTCCTCGGATACGCAGTATTTT.

V is TRBV11-2 and J is TRBJ2-3, with a possible D match to TRBD1 (6 bases). CDR1 is SGHAT and CDR2 is FQNNGV in the germline V gene. This CDR3 contains 16 residues. Deletions cut 0 bases from V and 0 bases from J, with 10 bases between. CDR3 in DNA: TGTGCCAGCAGCTTAGAAGGGGGTCATAGCACAGATACGCAGTATTTT. Translated, it gives CASSLEGGHSTDTQYF.

This clone appeared a few times. The V call is TRBV7-9, the J call TRBJ2-7, with D perhaps TRBD2 (6 bases). The V gene lost 5 bases and the J gene lost 2 bases, with 16 bases spanning the gap. Germline loops: CDR1 SEHNR, CDR2 FQNEAQ (reference sequence). The CDR3 runs 15 residues. For the CDR3, the DNA is TGTGCCAGCAGCCCCCCCGGGACTTTGGCCTACGAGCAGTACTTC. Residues: CASSPPGTLAYEQYF.

This chain uses TRBV7-9 with TRBJ1-1; D unclear. V lost 8 bases to trimming and J lost 6 bases, with 19 bases between them. CDR3 length: 14 amino acids. From germline, CDR1 is SEHNR and CDR2 FQNEAQ (reference sequence). This CDR3 reads CASRPDHITSEAFF. Written as DNA, the CDR3 is TGTGCCAGCCGCCCAGATCATATTACGTCTGAAGCTTTCTTT.

V is TRBV4-1 and J is TRBJ2-7; 11 positions agree with TRBD2. Trimming cost V 4 bases and J 0 bases; bases outside gene matches: 5. This CDR3 comprises 16 residues. Germline V gene lookup returns CDR1 MGHRA and CDR2 YSYEKL. The CDR3 DNA follows: TGCGCCAGCAGCCCGGGACTAGCGGTGAGCTCCTACGAGCAGTACTTC. As protein: CASSPGLAVSSYEQYF.

This chain connects TRBV6-1 to TRBJ1-1; the D is unclear. This CDR3 contains 15 residues. The V end was cut by 4 bases, the J end by 3 bases, with 15 bases between. Germline CDR1 MNHNS, CDR2 SASEGT. Here the CDR3 reads CASSASFGVDTEAFF. CDR3 sequence (DNA): TGTGCCAGCAGTGCTTCTTTCGGGGTGGACACTGAAGCTTTCTTT.

This clone was observed a single time. The rearrangement joins TRBV7-3 to TRBJ2-6, with D hard to call. CDR1 and CDR2 from the germline V gene are SGHTA and FQGTGA. This CDR3 comprises 14 residues. Trimming pared 0 bases from V and 4 bases from J, leaving 4 bases between. The CDR3 DNA reads as TGTGCCAGCAGCTTAACCCCAGGGGCCAACGTCCTGACTTTC. It translates to CASSLTPGANVLTF.

The chain uses TRBV5-1 and TRBJ2-5; 7 positions agree with TRBD1. Looked up from germline, CDR1 is SGHRS and CDR2 is YFSETQ. The CDR3 covers 13 residues. The J segment lost 3 bases and the V segment lost 3 bases, leaving 2 bases of the junction unmatched. The DNA for the CDR3 is TGCGCCAGCAGCTGGCAGGGGGAAGAGACCCAGTACTTC. It yields the protein CASSWQGEETQYF.

The chain joins TRBV18 to TRBJ1-1; TRBD1 matches 8 bases. The CDR3 covers 14 residues. V was pared by 3 bases and J by 6 bases, with 6 bases of the junction left unmatched. CDR1 is KGHSH, CDR2 LQKENI, per germline. The CDR3 nucleotides read TGTGCCAGCTCACCTCGACAGGGGACCGCTGAAGCTTTCTTT. It encodes CASSPRQGTAEAFF. Full variable domain (rest looked up from reference TRBV18 and TRBJ1-1): NAGVMQNPRHLVRRRGQEARLRCSPMKGHSHVYWYRQLPEEGLKFMVYLQKENIIDESGMPKERFSAEFPKEGPSILRIQQVVRGDSAAYFCASSPRQGTAEAFFGQGTRLTVV.

Notes on this clone: Within the sample, other DNA sequences also encode this same CDR3. V and J are TRBV5-4 and TRBJ1-1, with D tentatively TRBD1 (5 bases). V lost 4 bases and J 3 bases, leaving 7 bases between the germline ends. Germline-derived CDR1 and CDR2 are SGHNT and YYREEE (reference sequence). CDR3 length: 12 residues. CDR3 bases: TGTGCCAGCAGCGCGGGGGACACTGAAGCTTTCTTT. It codes for CASSAGDTEAFF.

About this clone: This is likely a read error, given that the CDR3 carries no conserved phenylalanine or tryptophan at its end. It is unclear where the CDR3 begins or ends on the DNA, so no DNA is shown, and the CDR3 is as TCRdb lists it. V and J are TRBV27 and TRBJ1-4; TRBD1 reflects the table's D call only, with no check against the DNA. The germline CDR1 and CDR2 sequences are MNHEY and SMNVEV (reference sequence). The length of the CDR3 is 11 amino acids, counting both ends. Here the CDR3 reads CASRMRQGACP.

In this sample, this clone turned up many times. CDR3 residues: CASNPSGSGELFF. DNA for the CDR3: TGTGCCAGCAACCCTAGCGGGAGCGGGGAGCTGTTTTTT. This chain links TRBV5-6 with TRBJ2-2, with 10 bases fitting TRBD2. Trimming cost V 6 bases and J 7 bases; bases outside gene matches: 3. The CDR3 totals 13 residues. Germline CDR1 reads SGHDT; CDR2 reads YYEEEE.

The chain employs TRBV9 and TRBJ1-6; unclear D gene. Trimming removed 0 bases at V and 8 bases at J, with 9 bases between. Germline V lookup: CDR1 SGDLS, CDR2 YYNGEE. There are 14 residues in the CDR3. CDR3 sequence reads: CASSVARWDSPLHF. The CDR3 DNA reads TGTGCCAGCAGCGTAGCCAGGTGGGATTCACCCCTCCACTTT. Full variable domain (rest looked up from reference TRBV9 and TRBJ1-6): DSGVTQTPKHLITATGQRVTLRCSPRSGDLSVYWYQQSLDQGLQFLIQYYNGEERAKGNILERFSAQQFPDLHSELNLSSLELGDSALYFCASSVARWDSPLHFGNGTRLTVT.

The rearrangement joins TRBV5-4 to TRBJ2-7; D might be TRBD1 (5 bases). This CDR3 is 14 amino acids long. Per the germline V gene, CDR1 is SGHNT and CDR2 is YYREEE (reference sequence). Deletions cut 5 bases from V and 3 bases from J, with 15 bases between. The DNA for the CDR3 is TGTGCCAGCAGAAGATTTGGGGCCCACTACGAGCAGTACTTC. Protein: CASRRFGAHYEQYF.

V usage is TRBV7-3 and J usage is TRBJ2-6; the D gene is possibly TRBD1 (5 bases). The V and J ends lost 5 bases and 0 bases respectively, with 8 bases between them. CDR3 length: 15 residues. Looked up from germline, CDR1 is SGHTA and CDR2 is FQGTGA. As DNA, the CDR3 is TGTGCCAGCAGCCAGGGTCTCTCTGGGGCCAACGTCCTGACTTTC. Protein product: CASSQGLSGANVLTF.

The chain uses TRBV19 and TRBJ2-4; 7 positions match TRBD1. The CDR3 totals 13 residues. The V gene's germline CDR1 is LNHDA and CDR2 SQIVND (reference sequence). The V and J ends lost 5 bases and 9 bases, in that order; junction bases with no gene match: 7. DNA for the CDR3: TGTGCCAGTAGTTCGACAGGGTGGGCCATTCAGTACTTC. This translates into CASSSTGWAIQYF.

This chain connects TRBV12-5 to TRBJ2-1; 9 positions match TRBD2. CDR3 length equals 16 residues. V trimming: 0 bases; J trimming: 6 bases; junction bases outside the gene matches: 6. CDR1 LGHNT and CDR2 FRNRAP come from the germline V gene. In DNA form, the CDR3 reads TGTGCTAGTGGTTTGGTAGTGGCGGGAGGGATCAATGAGCAGTTCTTC. Its translation is CASGLVVAGGINEQFF.